This TCR beta chain was observed in a study of T cell changes during pregnancy in multiple sclerosis. TCRdb's copy holds only in-frame clones and misses some; the assay was immunoSEQ multiplex PCR. The top ten hold approximately 0.44% of the sample, which has about 35,000 clones, almost 95% seen once. Here the sequenced sample was CD4+ T cells from peripheral blood mononuclear cells, taken in the third trimester of pregnancy. This clonotype originated in a female donor in good health, enrolled as a control in a pregnancy study.

Here the CDR3 reads CASSVFDSPNSPLHF. In DNA, the CDR3 is TGTGCCAGCAGCGTCTTCGACAGTCCTAATTCACCCCTCCACTTT. V is TRBV9 and J is TRBJ1-6; tentative D call: TRBD1 (5 bases). The CDR3 consists of 15 residues. Between the trimmed V and J ends, which lost 2 bases and 6 bases, there was a span of 12 bases. Looked up from germline, CDR1 is SGDLS and CDR2 is YYNGEE.